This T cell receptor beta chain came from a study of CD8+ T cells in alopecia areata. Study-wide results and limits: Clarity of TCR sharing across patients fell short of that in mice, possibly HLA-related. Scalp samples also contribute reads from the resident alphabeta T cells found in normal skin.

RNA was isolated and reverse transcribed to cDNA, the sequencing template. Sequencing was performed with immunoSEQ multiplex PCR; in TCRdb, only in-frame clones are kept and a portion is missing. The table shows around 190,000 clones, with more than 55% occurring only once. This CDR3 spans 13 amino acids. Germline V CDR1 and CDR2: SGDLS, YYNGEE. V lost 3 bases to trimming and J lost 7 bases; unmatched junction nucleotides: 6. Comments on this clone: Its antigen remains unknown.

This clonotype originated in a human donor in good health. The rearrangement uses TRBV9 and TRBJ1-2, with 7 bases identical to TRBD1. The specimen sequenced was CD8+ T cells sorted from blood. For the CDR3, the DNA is TGTGCCAGCAGCGAGGGGACAGAAGCTGGCTACACCTTC. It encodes CASSEGTEAGYTF.